This passage covers 6 T cell receptor beta chains from one sample sequenced in a study of T-cell reconstitution after alpha-beta-depleted transplantation in children. During its preparation, the TCRbeta library received unique molecular identifiers. TCRdb ran MiXCR on the PCR reads and lists one entry per CDR3 protein. The repertoire has approximately 420,000 distinct CDR3 sequences, 11% of them found once; the top ten carry about 5%. The sample was PBMCs from the stem cell graft donor, taken from the stem cell graft. These receptor sequences come from a human donor who donated a stem cell graft to a child with acute myeloid leukemia.

The V call is TRBV7-9, the J call TRBJ2-7; 9 bases agree with TRBD2. The CDR3 runs to 15 residues. V lost 7 bases to trimming and J lost 3 bases; unmatched junction nucleotides: 10. The germline V gene has CDR1 SEHNR and CDR2 FQNEAQ (reference sequence). The CDR3 loop is CASTGGGTSSYEQYF. The CDR3 DNA follows: TGTGCCAGCACCGGAGGAGGGACTAGCAGCTACGAGCAGTACTTC.

This clonotype was seen just once. The chain is built from TRBV19 and TRBJ1-5; possible D gene TRBD1, 6 bases. Germline CDR1 reads LNHDA; CDR2 reads SQIVND (reference sequence). The CDR3 is made up of 14 amino acids. Trimming took off 2 bases at V and 5 bases at J, with 10 bases between the two ends. CDR3 residues: CASSIRGVHQPQHF. In nucleotides, the CDR3 is TGTGCCAGTAGTATAAGGGGGGTGCATCAGCCCCAGCATTTT.

This clonotype was counted a few times. This chain joins TRBV2 and TRBJ2-3; D not resolved. CDR3 length equals 14 residues. V was shortened by 8 bases and J by 0 bases, with 12 bases between the two germline ends. Germline V gene sequence: CDR1 SNHLY, CDR2 FYNNEI. The CDR3 protein is CASCGRISTDTQYF. In DNA, the CDR3 is TGTGCCAGCTGCGGCAGAATTAGCACAGATACGCAGTATTTT. The whole variable domain, filled in from reference TRBV2 and TRBJ2-3, reads EPEVTQTPSHQVTQMGQEVILRCVPISNHLYFYWYRQILGQKVEFLVSFYNNEISEKSEIFDDQFSVERPDGSNFTLKIRSTKLEDSAMYFCASCGRISTDTQYFGPGTRLTVL.

This clonotype was counted once. The chain links TRBV6-1 to TRBJ2-3; a possible D gene is TRBD2 (5 bases). Germline CDR1 reads MNHNS; CDR2 reads SASEGT. The CDR3 contains 15 residues. Trimming cost V 6 bases and J 2 bases, with 15 bases left between them. The CDR3 here is CASRKQMLATDTQYF. Here the CDR3 DNA reads TGTGCCAGCAGGAAGCAAATGCTAGCCACAGATACGCAGTATTTT.

The V call is TRBV20-1, the J call TRBJ1-1, with 7 bases aligning to TRBD1. V lost 6 bases, J lost 5 bases, and 12 bases stayed unmatched. Germline loops: CDR1 DFQATT, CDR2 SNEGSKA (reference sequence). This CDR3 spans 14 amino acids. In DNA form, the CDR3 reads TGCAGTGCCTTTAAACCGGGACAGCGGACTGAAGCTTTCTTT. Translated, it gives CSAFKPGQRTEAFF.

This clonotype came up many times. This chain connects TRBV5-1 to TRBJ2-7; D uncertain. With 0 bases removed from V and 1 base from J, the gap between germline ends came to 8 bases. The CDR3 spans 14 residues. Germline V gene data show CDR1 as SGHRS and CDR2 as YFSETQ. The CDR3 is CASSLGVGSYEQYF. CDR3 in DNA: TGCGCCAGCAGCTTGGGGGTTGGATCCTACGAGCAGTACTTC. Based on the CDR3 plus reference TRBV5-1 and TRBJ2-7, the full variable domain is KAGVTQTPRYLIKTRGQQVTLSCSPISGHRSVSWYQQTPGQGLQFLFEYFSETQRNKGNFPGRFSGRQFSNSRSEMNVSTLELGDSALYLCASSLGVGSYEQYFGPGTRLTVT.